A selection of T cell receptor beta chains follows, all from one sample in a study of T cells in Graves' hyperthyroidism and ophthalmopathy. TCRdb recomputed calls from the multiplex PCR reads with MiXCR, one row per CDR3 protein. The sample lists some 770,000 distinct CDR3 sequences; about a sixth were seen once. What was sequenced was blood. All receptors derive from a man aged 18 to 30 with Graves' hyperthyroidism. Both conserved end residues are part of each CDR3. Each record gives: CDR3 DNA, CDR3 protein, clone size, D gene, V gene, J gene. D genes are given only for firm matches. Clone size, where shown, is once, few, many, or a class for clones that have expanded.

CDR3nt: TGTGCCAGCAGAGTTAGCGGGAGCTCCTACAATGAGCAGTTCTTC
CDR3aa: CASRVSGSSYNEQFF
abundance: many
d_gene: TRBD2
v_gene: TRBV6-1
j_gene: TRBJ2-1

CDR3nt: TGCGCCAGCAGCCAAACTCCGGGACAGGGGGCGACTGAAGCTTTCTTT
CDR3aa: CASSQTPGQGATEAFF
abundance: .
d_gene: TRBD1
v_gene: TRBV4-3
j_gene: TRBJ1-1

CDR3nt: TGTGCCAGCAGTTACGGGCCCGGCACAGCCTACGAGCAGTACTTC
CDR3aa: CASSYGPGTAYEQYF
abundance: once
d_gene: .
v_gene: TRBV6-5
j_gene: TRBJ2-7

CDR3nt: TGCAGTGCTCAAGATGGTAGCAATCAGCCCCAGCATTTT
CDR3aa: CSAQDGSNQPQHF
abundance: .
d_gene: .
v_gene: TRBV20-1
j_gene: TRBJ1-5

CDR3nt: TGTGCCAGCAGTTTATCGAAAGGGGGCAGGACAGATACGCAGTATTTT
CDR3aa: CASSLSKGGRTDTQYF
abundance: .
d_gene: TRBD1
v_gene: TRBV27
j_gene: TRBJ2-3

CDR3nt: TGTGCCAGCAGCCCAAGCGGGATAGTCTACGAGCAGTACTTC
CDR3aa: CASSPSGIVYEQYF
abundance: few
d_gene: TRBD2
v_gene: TRBV7-2
j_gene: TRBJ2-7

CDR3nt: TGTGCCTGGAGTATCAAGGGGGTCTACGAGCAGTACTTC
CDR3aa: CAWSIKGVYEQYF
abundance: many
d_gene: .
v_gene: TRBV30
j_gene: TRBJ2-7

CDR3nt: TGTGCCAGCCGGGAGGGGAGCGGGGGCTACACCTTC
CDR3aa: CASREGSGGYTF
abundance: few
d_gene: .
v_gene: TRBV2
j_gene: TRBJ1-2

CDR3nt: TGTGCCAGCATTAGAACGGACAGCCTCAATCAGCCCCAGCATTTT
CDR3aa: CASIRTDSLNQPQHF
abundance: few
d_gene: .
v_gene: TRBV6-1
j_gene: TRBJ1-5

CDR3nt: TGTGCCAGCTCACCACCTTTGGGTTCCCAGAACCAAGAGACCCAGTACTTC
CDR3aa: CASSPPLGSQNQETQYF
abundance: .
d_gene: .
v_gene: TRBV18
j_gene: TRBJ2-5

CDR3nt: TGTGCCAGCAGTGAAGCGCGAGGGACTGGGGGTGGCTACACCTTC
CDR3aa: CASSEARGTGGGYTF
abundance: many
d_gene: .
v_gene: TRBV2
j_gene: TRBJ1-2

CDR3nt: TGTGCCAGCTCACCTGGGGTAGCGGGAGCGCACAATGAGCAGTTCTTC
CDR3aa: CASSPGVAGAHNEQFF
abundance: many
d_gene: TRBD2
v_gene: TRBV18
j_gene: TRBJ2-1

CDR3nt: TGTGCCAGCAGGGGGGACAGCTATGGCTACACCTTC
CDR3aa: CASRGDSYGYTF
abundance: many
d_gene: TRBD1
v_gene: TRBV2
j_gene: TRBJ1-2

CDR3nt: TGTGCCAGCAGGGCAGGGGGGGAAAAACTGTTTTTT
CDR3aa: CASRAGGEKLFF
abundance: many
d_gene: TRBD1
v_gene: TRBV27
j_gene: TRBJ1-4

CDR3nt: TGTGCCAGCAGTTACTTCGACAACACCGGGGAGCTGTTTTTT
CDR3aa: CASSYFDNTGELFF
abundance: .
d_gene: .
v_gene: TRBV6-9
j_gene: TRBJ2-2

CDR3nt: TGCAGTGCTAGAGATCAGGCGCGACAGTTATACAATGAGCAGTTCTTC
CDR3aa: CSARDQARQLYNEQFF
abundance: .
d_gene: .
v_gene: TRBV20-1
j_gene: TRBJ2-1

CDR3nt: TGTGCCTGGAGTCGCGGCTCTGGAAACACCATATATTTT
CDR3aa: CAWSRGSGNTIYF
abundance: many
d_gene: .
v_gene: TRBV30
j_gene: TRBJ1-3

CDR3nt: TGTGCCAGCAGCTTAGGAAGCGGTCGTGGCGGGAGTGGGTTCCAAGAGACCCAGTACTTC
CDR3aa: CASSLGSGRGGSGFQETQYF
abundance: once
d_gene: TRBD2
v_gene: TRBV11-3
j_gene: TRBJ2-5

CDR3nt: TGTGCCAGCAGTCCAGGAATACGGACTGAAGCTTTCTTT
CDR3aa: CASSPGIRTEAFF
abundance: .
d_gene: .
v_gene: TRBV25-1
j_gene: TRBJ1-1

CDR3nt: TGTGCCAGCAGTTATGGGACAGGGGGTTCACCCCTCCACTTT
CDR3aa: CASSYGTGGSPLHF
abundance: few
d_gene: TRBD1
v_gene: TRBV6-5
j_gene: TRBJ1-6

CDR3nt: TGCGCCAGCAGCCACGGACTAGGGCATGAGCAGTTCTTC
CDR3aa: CASSHGLGHEQFF
abundance: .
d_gene: TRBD2
v_gene: TRBV5-1
j_gene: TRBJ2-1

CDR3nt: TGTGCCAGCAGTCCTAGGACTAGCGGGAGTGTCGACAATGAGCAGTTCTTC
CDR3aa: CASSPRTSGSVDNEQFF
abundance: many
d_gene: TRBD2
v_gene: TRBV28
j_gene: TRBJ2-1

CDR3nt: TGTGCCAGCGGACCTCGGACAGACACTAATTCACCCCTCCACTTT
CDR3aa: CASGPRTDTNSPLHF
abundance: many
d_gene: .
v_gene: TRBV11-2
j_gene: TRBJ1-6

CDR3nt: TGTGCCAGCAGTTACGGGCTAGCGGGAGTCGGTAGCACAGATACGCAGTATTTT
CDR3aa: CASSYGLAGVGSTDTQYF
abundance: .
d_gene: TRBD2
v_gene: TRBV6-5
j_gene: TRBJ2-3

CDR3nt: TGTGCCAGCCTTTCGGACGGGACTGAAGCTTTCTTT
CDR3aa: CASLSDGTEAFF
abundance: many
d_gene: .
v_gene: TRBV2
j_gene: TRBJ1-1

CDR3nt: TGTGCCAGCTCACCACCCTTCGGGGAGCTGTTTTTT
CDR3aa: CASSPPFGELFF
abundance: many
d_gene: .
v_gene: TRBV18
j_gene: TRBJ2-2

CDR3nt: TGTGCCAGCCTATGGGGTACGGGAGAAAAACTGTTTTTT
CDR3aa: CASLWGTGEKLFF
abundance: .
d_gene: .
v_gene: TRBV2
j_gene: TRBJ1-4

CDR3nt: TGTGCCAGCATGGGGGGATACGAGCAGTACTTC
CDR3aa: CASMGGYEQYF
abundance: many
d_gene: .
v_gene: TRBV6-1
j_gene: TRBJ2-7

CDR3nt: TGTGCCAGCAGTGGAATGACCCTCGGAGCGGGAGGGGGTGTGGAAGAGACCCAGTACTTC
CDR3aa: CASSGMTLGAGGGVEETQYF
abundance: .
d_gene: TRBD2
v_gene: TRBV2
j_gene: TRBJ2-5

CDR3nt: TGTGCCACCAGTACCGCGACAGGACTCTACAATGAGCAGTTCTTC
CDR3aa: CATSTATGLYNEQFF
abundance: many
d_gene: .
v_gene: TRBV24-1
j_gene: TRBJ2-1

CDR3nt: TGTGCCAGCAGTGTTACAGACCCTATGGATACGCAGTATTTT
CDR3aa: CASSVTDPMDTQYF
abundance: .
d_gene: .
v_gene: TRBV6-2/TRBV6-3
j_gene: TRBJ2-3

CDR3nt: TGTGCCAGCAGCTTAGCCGGTACGGGGCCCAGCTCCTACGAGCAGTACTTC
CDR3aa: CASSLAGTGPSSYEQYF
abundance: .
d_gene: .
v_gene: TRBV7-8
j_gene: TRBJ2-7

CDR3nt: TGTGCCAGCTCACTAGGGCCGGACACCGGGGAGCTGTTTTTT
CDR3aa: CASSLGPDTGELFF
abundance: many
d_gene: .
v_gene: TRBV18
j_gene: TRBJ2-2

CDR3nt: TGCAGCGTTCGACTAGCCAAAAACATTCAGTACTTC
CDR3aa: CSVRLAKNIQYF
abundance: .
d_gene: .
v_gene: TRBV29-1
j_gene: TRBJ2-4

CDR3nt: TGCAGTGCTAGAGTACAGGGGGCGCGTGAAAAACTGTTTTTT
CDR3aa: CSARVQGAREKLFF
abundance: few
d_gene: TRBD1
v_gene: TRBV20-1
j_gene: TRBJ1-4

CDR3nt: TGTGCCAGCAGCTTAATGACTAGCGGGAGGAATGAGCAGTTCTTC
CDR3aa: CASSLMTSGRNEQFF
abundance: .
d_gene: TRBD2
v_gene: TRBV13
j_gene: TRBJ2-1

CDR3nt: TGTGCCAGCAGCAAATCCGGGACAGCCCTAGAGACCCAGTACTTC
CDR3aa: CASSKSGTALETQYF
abundance: many
d_gene: TRBD1
v_gene: TRBV7-3
j_gene: TRBJ2-5

CDR3nt: TGCAGTGCTACTGACCTGACAGGGGATAACTATGGCTACACCTTC
CDR3aa: CSATDLTGDNYGYTF
abundance: many
d_gene: TRBD1
v_gene: TRBV20-1
j_gene: TRBJ1-2

CDR3nt: TGTGCCAGCAGTTCAGCCGGGACAGGGACCAACGTCCTGACTTTC
CDR3aa: CASSSAGTGTNVLTF
abundance: many
d_gene: TRBD1
v_gene: TRBV28
j_gene: TRBJ2-6

CDR3nt: TGTGCCAGCAGTTATGGGGTACGGACTGAAGCTTTCTTT
CDR3aa: CASSYGVRTEAFF
abundance: .
d_gene: .
v_gene: TRBV6-5
j_gene: TRBJ1-1

CDR3nt: TGTGCCAGCAGCTTGCAGCGGGAGGTGCAGTTCTTC
CDR3aa: CASSLQREVQFF
abundance: many
d_gene: TRBD2
v_gene: TRBV7-9
j_gene: TRBJ2-1

CDR3nt: TGTACCACTACAGCGGGAGGGAACTCCTACGAGCAGTACTTC
CDR3aa: CTTTAGGNSYEQYF
abundance: .
d_gene: TRBD2
v_gene: TRBV6-1
j_gene: TRBJ2-7

CDR3nt: TGTGCCAGCAGCCAGATAAGCCCTAATTCACCCCTCCACTTT
CDR3aa: CASSQISPNSPLHF
abundance: few
d_gene: .
v_gene: TRBV11-2
j_gene: TRBJ1-6

CDR3nt: TGTGCCAGCAGCTCCCGCCGGACCGAGTCACCCCTCCACTTT
CDR3aa: CASSSRRTESPLHF
abundance: many
d_gene: .
v_gene: TRBV11-3
j_gene: TRBJ1-6

CDR3nt: TGCGCCAGCAGCCAGTTCAGGGGTAATTCACCCCTCCACTTT
CDR3aa: CASSQFRGNSPLHF
abundance: few
d_gene: .
v_gene: TRBV4-1
j_gene: TRBJ1-6

CDR3nt: TGTGCCAGCAGCCAAGTCTCAGGTCTAGCGGGAAGCAGGGGATACAATGAGCAGTTCTTC
CDR3aa: CASSQVSGLAGSRGYNEQFF
abundance: many
d_gene: TRBD2
v_gene: TRBV3-1
j_gene: TRBJ2-1

CDR3nt: TGTGCCAGCAGCTTAGATACCGGACCGGACGAGCAGTACTTC
CDR3aa: CASSLDTGPDEQYF
abundance: .
d_gene: .
v_gene: TRBV5-5
j_gene: TRBJ2-7

CDR3nt: TGCGCCAGCAGCTTGGCCCCCACCAGGGGGTACCCTCTTTTCTACGAGCAGTACTTC
CDR3aa: CASSLAPTRGYPLFYEQYF
abundance: few
d_gene: TRBD1
v_gene: TRBV5-1
j_gene: TRBJ2-7

CDR3nt: TGCGCCAGCAGCTTGACGGTCATGGCTCGAGGTGAGCAGTACTTC
CDR3aa: CASSLTVMARGEQYF
abundance: few
d_gene: .
v_gene: TRBV5-1
j_gene: TRBJ2-7